The 32 T cell receptor beta chains given below trace back to one sample, sequenced in a study of T cell clonality in common variable immunodeficiency. Method: immunoSEQ multiplex PCR; TCRdb's copy keeps in-frame clones and lacks some. The data show under 60,000 clones, none appearing only once, with around 3.2% held by the ten largest. Material for sequencing was peripheral blood mononuclear cells. All receptors derive from a person aged 18-70 years in good health.

This clone was seen repeatedly, ten times or more. The read finishes 3 residues shy of the CDR3 end, and the germline J gene is used to complete it. The chain joins TRBV2 to TRBJ2-1; 10 nucleotides match TRBD2. The CDR3 has 15 residues. The germline V gene encodes CDR1 SNHLY and CDR2 FYNNEI. V trimming: 4 bases; J trimming: 4 bases; junction bases outside the gene matches: 4. CDR3 loop: CASSARSGGYNEQFF. The CDR3 DNA, read in part, is TGTGCCAGCAGTGCTCGTAGCGGGGGGTACAATGAG.

There are a few counts of this clone. The read terminates 3 residues ahead of where the CDR3 ends, so the germline J gene completes it. This sequence joins TRBV30 and TRBJ1-2; unclear D gene. Per the germline V gene, CDR1 is GTSNPN and CDR2 is SVGIG (reference sequence). CDR3 length equals 13 residues. CDR3 in amino acids: CAWSVGGRFDYTF. CDR3 DNA, as far as it was read: TGTGCCTGGAGTGTCGGCGGGAGGTTCGAC.

Many counts were recorded for this clone. The CDR3 is cut off 3 residues early in the read; its end comes from the germline J gene. The chain combines TRBV20-1 with TRBJ2-3; D is perhaps TRBD2 (6 bases). The CDR3 is made up of 16 amino acids. Trimming cost V 6 bases and J 4 bases, with 23 bases left between them. Germline CDR1 DFQATT, CDR2 SNEGSKA (reference sequence). The CDR3 bases that were read are TGCAGTGCGACGCCTAAGGACTACTCAGTCGCAGATACG. It yields the protein CSATPKDYSVADT. The full CDR3 reads CSATPKDYSVADTQYF.

Regarding this clone: The read terminates 3 residues before the CDR3 end, so the remaining end is supplied by the germline J gene. V gene TRBV18 combines with J gene TRBJ2-7; 10 bases fit TRBD1. The V and J ends lost 0 bases and 5 bases, in that order; junction bases with no gene match: 4. This CDR3 is built from 15 residues. Germline V gives CDR1 KGHSH, CDR2 LQKENI. The chain's CDR3 is CASSPPGQGFHEQYF. CDR3 DNA, as far as it was read: TGTGCCAGCTCACCACCGGGACAGGGGTTCCACGAG.

This clone was detected ten times or more. The CDR3 end falls 3 residues outside the read, so it is completed with the germline J gene. The chain has TRBV20-1 and TRBJ2-1; 11 nucleotides match TRBD2. Germline V CDR1 and CDR2: DFQATT, SNEGSKA (reference sequence). With 1 base clipped from V and 0 bases from J, the junction kept 2 bases outside the gene matches. The CDR3 has 16 residues. The CDR3 protein is CSARAGLAASYNEQFF. Incomplete CDR3 DNA: TGCAGTGCTAGAGCGGGACTAGCGGCCTCCTACAATGAG.

This clone was seen many times. The CDR3 extends 3 residues past the end of the read, so its final part is completed from the germline J gene. The chain is built from TRBV20-1 and TRBJ2-1; 14 nucleotides align to TRBD2. The V segment lost 7 bases and the J segment 6 bases; nucleotides outside the gene matches: 8. The CDR3 consists of 15 residues. The V gene's germline CDR1 is DFQATT and CDR2 SNEGSKA (reference sequence). The DNA read from the CDR3 is TGCAGTGTTCACCGACTAGCGGGAGGGAGCAATGAG. Encoded protein: CSVHRLAGGSNE. The full CDR3 protein is CSVHRLAGGSNEQFF.

This clone was seen repeatedly, ten times or more. The CDR3 DNA, read in part, is TGCAGTGCAGCGGGACTAGCGGGATTGGAGACC. Its protein product is CSAAGLAGLET. The full-length CDR3 reads as CSAAGLAGLETQYF. The chain uses TRBV20-1 and TRBJ2-5, with TRBD2 matching over 13 bases. The read falls 3 residues short of the CDR3 end, and the missing part is taken from the germline J gene. The CDR3 sequence is 14 residues long. The germline V gene encodes CDR1 DFQATT and CDR2 SNEGSKA (reference sequence). Germline trimming cut 6 bases from V and 5 bases from J; bases unmatched to any gene: 6.

This clone was recorded at least ten times. The read is 3 residues too short to cover the CDR3 end, so that end is filled in from the germline J gene. The rearrangement links TRBV6-2 or TRBV6-3 to TRBJ2-2; D is unclear. The germline CDR1 and CDR2 sequences are MNHEY and SVGEGT. The germline V and J ends were trimmed by 2 bases and 6 bases, with 4 bases remaining between them. The CDR3 extends over 12 amino acids. CDR3 DNA (partial): TGTGCCAGCAGTTACCATGCCGGGGAG. It translates to CASSYHAGE. The whole CDR3 reads CASSYHAGELFF.

There are many counts of this clone. CDR3 DNA (partial): TGTGCCAGCAGCTTTTGGGGGGGCGGGGAAAAA. Amino acid sequence: CASSFWGGGEK. The CDR3 as a whole reads CASSFWGGGEKLFF. The chain combines TRBV7-2 with TRBJ1-4, with D perhaps TRBD1 (6 bases). The read terminates 3 residues before the CDR3 end, so the remaining end is supplied by the germline J gene. CDR3 length: 14 amino acids. V was pared by 3 bases and J by 8 bases, with 13 bases between. The germline CDR1 and CDR2 sequences are SGHTA and FQGNSA.

In this sample, this clone turned up many times. Read coverage stops 3 residues before the CDR3 terminus; the germline J gene supplies the remainder. The chain couples TRBV20-1 to TRBJ2-3; 11 bases map to TRBD2. Germline V CDR1 and CDR2: DFQATT, SNEGSKA (reference sequence). V shed 6 bases, J shed 0 bases, and the junction held 11 bases outside the gene matches. The CDR3 spans 17 residues. CDR3 DNA (partial): TGCAGTGCGAGACTAGCGGGAAGGGGCCGAAGCACAGATACG. Translation gives CSARLAGRGRSTDT. The CDR3 reads in full as CSARLAGRGRSTDTQYF.

This clone has a handful of counts. The DNA ends 3 residues before the CDR3 does, and the rest of the CDR3 is filled in from the germline J gene. The V call is TRBV13, the J call TRBJ2-7; maybe TRBD2 (7 bases). Germline V gene lookup returns CDR1 PRHDT and CDR2 FYEKMQ (reference sequence). The CDR3 length is 15 residues. V was pared by 5 bases and J by 1 base, with 15 bases between. CDR3 sequence reads: CASSRGAVQSYEQYF. CDR3 DNA, as far as it was read: TGTGCCAGCAGCCGGGGGGCAGTACAGTCCTACGAG. Complete variable domain (other parts from reference TRBV13 and TRBJ2-7): AAGVIQSPRHLIKEKRETATLKCYPIPRHDTVYWYQQGPGQDPQFLISFYEKMQSDKGSIPDRFSAQQFSDYHSELNMSSLELGDSALYFCASSRGAVQSYEQYFGPGTRLTVT.

Only a few counts were recorded for this clone. The read ends 3 residues shy of where the CDR3 ends; the end is completed using the germline J gene. The rearrangement links TRBV19 to TRBJ1-2, with 8 bases that match TRBD1. This CDR3 contains 15 residues. The V gene's germline CDR1 is LNHDA and CDR2 SQIVND (reference sequence). After removal of 5 bases from V and 4 bases from J, the junction contained 9 bases not matched to a gene. The CDR3 here is CASSRDAGGGYGYTF. The part of the CDR3 DNA that was read is TGTGCCAGTAGTCGAGACGCAGGGGGCGGCTATGGC.

In its sample, this clone was seen many times. The read stops 3 residues short of the end of the CDR3; the missing end is completed from the germline J gene. This chain connects TRBV20-1 to TRBJ2-7, with 10 bases identical to TRBD2. Germline CDR1 DFQATT, CDR2 SNEGSKA (reference sequence). With V trimmed by 0 bases and J by 0 bases, 5 bases remained unmatched. This CDR3 spans 16 amino acids. The CDR3 loop is CSAREKGLANSYEQYF. The CDR3 bases that were read are TGCAGTGCTAGAGAAAAGGGACTAGCGAACTCCTACGAG.

This clone has ten or more counts. The read ends 3 residues early relative to the CDR3; the germline J gene fills the gap. The V gene is TRBV30, the J gene TRBJ2-5; perhaps TRBD1 as D (5 bases). From germline, CDR1 is GTSNPN and CDR2 SVGIG (reference sequence). V lost 5 bases and J lost 7, with 11 bases in between. The CDR3 sequence is 11 residues long. The CDR3 sequence: CAWGAGVTQYF. CDR3 DNA (partial): TGTGCCTGGGGGGCCGGAGTGACC.

This clone came up many times. The read stops 3 residues short of the end of the CDR3; the missing end is completed from the germline J gene. Other DNA variants within this sample encode the same CDR3. The chain carries TRBV7-9 and TRBJ1-3; a weak D match, TRBD1 (6 bases). This CDR3 region has 14 residues. Germline V gives CDR1 SEHNR, CDR2 FQNEAQ (reference sequence). The V and J ends lost 5 bases and 3 bases respectively, with 11 bases between them. CDR3 residues: CASSQDSLGNTIYF. Partial CDR3 DNA: TGTGCCAGCAGCCAGGACAGCCTTGGAAACACC.

This clone was found many times. The read falls 3 residues short of the CDR3 end, and the missing part is taken from the germline J gene. The chain joins TRBV20-1 to TRBJ2-1; 9 nucleotides match TRBD2. The germline CDR1 and CDR2 sequences are DFQATT and SNEGSKA (reference sequence). This CDR3 has 15 residues. After removal of 5 bases from V and 8 bases from J, the junction contained 13 bases not matched to a gene. CDR3 residues: CSAAHSGRTVYEQFF. The sequenced CDR3 bases are TGCAGTGCTGCCCACAGCGGGAGGACTGTATATGAG.

This clone came up many times. The read halts 3 residues ahead of the CDR3 end, with the missing end drawn from the germline J gene. This sequence joins TRBV7-2 and TRBJ2-3, with D unclear. The CDR3 spans 13 residues. Germline V gene lookup returns CDR1 SGHTA and CDR2 FQGNSA. CDR3 DNA (partial): TGTGCCAGCAGCTTAGCGCCCGCGATTCCG. It is translated as CASSLAPAIP. The complete CDR3 reads CASSLAPAIPQYF.

This clone was counted a few times. A much larger clone differs from this one at a single base, so this may be a read error. The read terminates 3 residues ahead of where the CDR3 ends, so the germline J gene completes it. The chain is built from TRBV30 and TRBJ2-2; TRBD1 matches at 10 bases. Germline CDR1 reads GTSNPN; CDR2 reads SVGIG (reference sequence). The CDR3 has 18 residues. The CDR3 sequence is CAWSRPIRDRGYNSPLFF. Partial CDR3 DNA: TGTGCCTGGAGTCGACCAATCCGGGACAGGGGTTATAATTCACCG.

In this sample, this clone turned up a few times. The read terminates 3 residues ahead of where the CDR3 ends, so the germline J gene completes it. The J gene is TRBJ1-5, the V gene TRBV19; 11 bases align to TRBD1. The CDR3 covers 14 residues. V trimming: 7 bases; J trimming: 6 bases; junction bases outside the gene matches: 5. Germline V lookup: CDR1 LNHDA, CDR2 SQIVND (reference sequence). The sequenced part of the CDR3 DNA is TGTGCCAGTAAATTTGGGACAGGGGGTCAGCCC. Amino acid sequence: CASKFGTGGQP. The whole CDR3 reads CASKFGTGGQPQHF. Variable domain in full (rest from reference TRBV19 and TRBJ1-5): DGGITQSPKYLFRKEGQNVTLSCEQNLNHDAMYWYRQDPGQGLRLIYYSQIVNDFQKGDIAEGYSVSREKKESFPLTVTSAQKNPTAFYLCASKFGTGGQPQHFGDGTRLSIL.

This clone was counted at least ten times. The read finishes 3 residues shy of the CDR3 end, and the germline J gene is used to complete it. V gene TRBV20-1 combines with J gene TRBJ2-4, with D possibly TRBD2 on 6 matching bases. The CDR3 is made up of 13 amino acids. Trimming stripped 6 bases from V and 7 bases from J, with 16 bases between. The germline gives CDR1 DFQATT, CDR2 SNEGSKA (reference sequence). CDR3 DNA (partial): TGCAGTGCGCGGGGCCGGGGAAGGAACATT. Protein sequence: CSARGRGRNI. The complete CDR3 sequence is CSARGRGRNIQYF.

The table lists this clone with many counts. One end of the junction fails to match germline, which may point to a read error. The CDR3 goes on 3 residues after the read ends, and that part is filled in from the germline J gene. The chain couples TRBV4-2 to TRBJ2-3, with D unresolved. This CDR3 region has 16 residues. Germline CDR1 is LGHNA and CDR2 is YNFKEQ. The covered CDR3 bases are TGCGCCAGCAGCCAAGATAGCATAAAAAGCACAGATACG. Translated, it gives CASSQDSIKSTDT. The full CDR3 reads CASSQDSIKSTDTQYF.

This clone was detected ten times or more. The CDR3 is cut off 3 residues early in the read; its end comes from the germline J gene. The V and J genes are TRBV4-1 and TRBJ2-3, with 10 positions matching TRBD1. Germline V gene sequence: CDR1 MGHRA, CDR2 YSYEKL. Trimming at V came to 3 bases and at J to 1 base, leaving 4 bases not matched to a gene. This CDR3 contains 16 residues. The CDR3 spells CASSHGTGDGTDTQYF. The CDR3 DNA, read in part, is TGCGCCAGCAGCCACGGGACAGGGGATGGCACAGATACG.

On this clone: The DNA ends 3 residues before the CDR3 does, and the rest of the CDR3 is filled in from the germline J gene. V usage is TRBV7-2 and J usage is TRBJ1-2; no clear D. The CDR3 is 14 amino acids. Germline CDR1 SGHTA, CDR2 FQGNSA. CDR3 loop: CASSLGPNTDTYTF. The part of the CDR3 DNA that was read is TGTGCCAGCAGCTTAGGGCCGAACACAGATACC.

With respect to this clone: The read halts 3 residues ahead of the CDR3 end, with the missing end drawn from the germline J gene. The rearrangement links TRBV5-1 to TRBJ2-1; 10 nucleotides agree with TRBD2. J gave up 1 base and V 0 bases, and 10 bases lay outside the gene matches. Germline V lookup: CDR1 SGHRS, CDR2 YFSETQ. This CDR3 is 19 amino acids long. The CDR3 reads CASSLGGASGSVSYNEQFF. The sequenced part of the CDR3 DNA is TGCGCCAGCAGCTTGGGGGGGGCTAGCGGGAGTGTTTCCTACAATGAG.

This clone was seen ten or more times. The read ends 3 residues before the CDR3 terminus; that terminus is restored from the germline J gene. The chain couples TRBV19 to TRBJ2-7; TRBD2 aligns across 10 bases. There are 15 residues in the CDR3. Trimming cost V 5 bases and J 2 bases; bases outside gene matches: 6. Per the germline V gene, CDR1 is LNHDA and CDR2 is SQIVND (reference sequence). Incomplete CDR3 DNA: TGTGCCAGTAGTGAACCCACTAGCGGGACCTACGAG. Amino acids: CASSEPTSGTYE. The whole CDR3 protein reads CASSEPTSGTYEQYF.

This clone was observed many times. The CDR3 end falls 3 residues outside the read, so it is completed with the germline J gene. V is TRBV28 and J is TRBJ2-7; possible D gene TRBD1, 6 bases. Germline values: CDR1 MDHEN, CDR2 SYDVKM. V was pared by 8 bases and J by 4 bases, with 9 bases between. The CDR3 spans 11 residues. CDR3 in amino acids: CASGTGYEQYF. Partial CDR3 DNA: TGTGCCAGCGGAACAGGGTACGAG.

This clone has just a few counts. The read falls 3 residues short of the CDR3 end, and the missing part is taken from the germline J gene. The chain carries TRBV20-1 and TRBJ1-5; tentatively, D is TRBD1 (5 bases). Per the germline V gene, CDR1 is DFQATT and CDR2 is SNEGSKA (reference sequence). Trimming pared 5 bases from V and 5 bases from J, leaving 16 bases between. This CDR3 is built from 14 residues. The CDR3 sequence: CSAGVGGDHQPQHF. The part of the CDR3 DNA that was read is TGCAGTGCTGGGGTTGGAGGGGATCATCAGCCC.

This clone was detected ten times or more. The CDR3 end lies 3 residues beyond the end of the read and is filled in from the germline J gene. The chain is built from TRBV20-1 and TRBJ2-3; 9 bases are a match to TRBD2. There are 15 residues in the CDR3. Trimming cost V 4 bases and J 4 bases; bases outside gene matches: 9. Germline CDR1 is DFQATT and CDR2 is SNEGSKA (reference sequence). The CDR3 sequence: CSAIVSGSEADTQYF. The sequenced part of the CDR3 DNA is TGCAGTGCTATCGTTAGCGGGAGCGAGGCAGATACG.

This clone was counted many times. The CDR3 end is not reached by the read, which stops 3 residues before it; the germline J gene fills it in. The chain joins TRBV7-3 to TRBJ2-1; 8 nucleotides match TRBD2. CDR3 size: 16 residues. Looked up from germline, CDR1 is SGHTA and CDR2 is FQGTGA. V shed 0 bases, J shed 2 bases, and the junction held 3 bases outside the gene matches. CDR3 DNA, as far as it was read: TGTGCCAGCAGCTTAACAGCGGGAGCCCCCTACAATGAG. Translated: CASSLTAGAPYNE. The full CDR3 protein reads CASSLTAGAPYNEQFF.

This clone is medium-sized by share. The CDR3 goes on 3 residues after the read ends, and that part is filled in from the germline J gene. V usage is TRBV5-6 and J usage is TRBJ1-2; 7 nucleotides align to TRBD1. Trimming removed 3 bases from V and 3 bases from J; junction bases left unmatched: 2. The CDR3 is 13 amino acids. Germline V lookup: CDR1 SGHDT, CDR2 YYEEEE. The CDR3: CASSSGQYYGYTF. Incomplete CDR3 DNA: TGTGCCAGCAGCTCGGGACAGTACTATGGC.

This clone occurred many times. The missing CDR3 end, 3 residues past where the read stops, is filled in from the germline J gene. Other DNA sequences in this specimen translate into the identical CDR3. This sequence joins TRBV20-1 and TRBJ1-3; D is ambiguous. Between the trimmed V and J ends, which lost 0 bases and 2 bases, there was a span of 17 bases. This CDR3 is 17 amino acids long. The germline gives CDR1 DFQATT, CDR2 SNEGSKA (reference sequence). The CDR3 sequence is CSARDMMRKDPGNTIYF. The DNA read from the CDR3 is TGCAGTGCTAGAGATATGATGCGGAAGGATCCTGGAAACACC.

This clone was observed a handful of times. The missing CDR3 end, 3 residues past where the read stops, is filled in from the germline J gene. The chain carries TRBV6-2 or TRBV6-3 and TRBJ1-2; 9 bases agree with TRBD1. This CDR3 is 15 amino acids long. V lost 6 bases, J lost 7 bases, and 12 bases stayed unmatched. CDR1 and CDR2 (germline): MNHEY, SVGEGT. The CDR3 sequence: CASRPRDRAFIGYTF. The part of the CDR3 DNA that was read is TGTGCCAGCAGACCCCGGGACAGGGCCTTTATTGGC.